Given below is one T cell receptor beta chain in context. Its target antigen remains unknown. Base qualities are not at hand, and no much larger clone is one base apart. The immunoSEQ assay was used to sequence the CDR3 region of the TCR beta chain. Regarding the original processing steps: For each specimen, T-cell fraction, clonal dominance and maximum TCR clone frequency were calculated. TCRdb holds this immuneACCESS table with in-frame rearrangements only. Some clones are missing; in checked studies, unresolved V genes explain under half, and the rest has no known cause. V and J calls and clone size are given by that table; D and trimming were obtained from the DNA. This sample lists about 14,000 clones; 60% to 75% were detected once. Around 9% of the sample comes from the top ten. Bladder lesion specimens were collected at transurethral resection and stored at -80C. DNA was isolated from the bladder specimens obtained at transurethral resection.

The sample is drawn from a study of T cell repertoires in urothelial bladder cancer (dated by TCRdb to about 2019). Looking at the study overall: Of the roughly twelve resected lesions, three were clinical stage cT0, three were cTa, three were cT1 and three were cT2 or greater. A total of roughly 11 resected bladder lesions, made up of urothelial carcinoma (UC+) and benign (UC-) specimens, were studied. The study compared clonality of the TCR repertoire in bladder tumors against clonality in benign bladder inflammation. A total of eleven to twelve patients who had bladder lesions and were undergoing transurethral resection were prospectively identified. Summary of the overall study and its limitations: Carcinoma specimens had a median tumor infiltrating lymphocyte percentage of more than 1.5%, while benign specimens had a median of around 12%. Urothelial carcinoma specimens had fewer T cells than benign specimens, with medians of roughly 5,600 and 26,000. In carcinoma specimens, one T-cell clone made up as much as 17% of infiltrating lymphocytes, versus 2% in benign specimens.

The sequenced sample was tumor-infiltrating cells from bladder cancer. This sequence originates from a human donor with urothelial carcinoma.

The CDR3 amino acid sequence is: CASSDSDRLLMNTEAFF. The nucleotide sequence reads as follows: TGCGCCAGCAGTGACTCGGACAGGCTTCTTATGAACACTGAAGCTTTCTTT. The rearrangement joined TRBV10-2 to TRBJ1-1, with 7 bases aligning to TRBD1. After removal of 3 bases from V and 0 bases from J, the junction retains 10 bases not matched to a gene. As encoded in the germline V gene, CDR1 is WSHSY while CDR2 is SAAADI. The CDR3 has 17 amino acids, counting the end cysteine and phenylalanine. Of the read, only the CDR3 DNA is kept; its 51 bases are in frame from base 1.